The text below deals with one T cell receptor (beta chain). As yet, its antigen is unknown. The data stem from a study of tumour-infiltrating T cells in Burkitt lymphoma. Study information: Patients covered every epidemiological subtype of Burkitt lymphoma. Survival, overall and progression-free, tracked with productive clonality. Study-wide results and limits: Many Burkitt lymphoma patients shared several public clonotypes.

The V end lost 3 bases, the J end lost 5 bases, and 4 bases lay between the germline ends. Germline CDR1 reads MDHEN; CDR2 reads SYDVKM. The CDR3 covers 12 residues. Data came from immunoSEQ multiplex PCR; TCRdb stores just in-frame clones and leaves some out. There are around 50,000 clones in the sample; about a third occur only once, and over 2.5% lies in the top ten. This chain links TRBV28 with TRBJ2-2, with unresolved D. The sequenced material came from tumor tissue. This TCR was recovered from a human donor with Burkitt lymphoma. In DNA, the CDR3 is TGTGCCAGCAGTTTGGTGACCGGGGAGCTGTTTTTT. As protein: CASSLVTGELFF.